A selection of T cell receptor beta chains follows, all from one sample in a study of CD8+CD57+ T cells in acquired aplastic anemia. Using its own MiXCR run on the reads, TCRdb lists one record per CDR3 protein. The table has a few hundred thousand distinct CDR3 sequences, roughly 64% seen once; the top ten hold 3% to 4.5%. Specimen: sorted CD4+, CD8+, or CD8+CD57+ T cells (not recorded which) from PBMCs. The receptors were sampled from a human donor in good health, serving as a control. Each CDR3 is given with its conserved first and last residue. The D gene is left open where the match is weak. Size is stated for part of the rows, as once, few or many counts, or as a class when the clone is expanded.

d_gene: NA; v_gene: TRBV15; j_gene: TRBJ2-1; abundance: NA; CDR3aa: CASSRGGPQEAQFF; CDR3nt: TGTGCCAGCAGCAGAGGTGGGCCTCAAGAGGCGCAGTTCTTC
d_gene: NA; v_gene: TRBV11-3; j_gene: TRBJ1-6; abundance: NA; CDR3aa: CASSLDGTPLHF; CDR3nt: TGTGCCAGCAGCTTAGATGGGACACCCCTCCACTTT
d_gene: TRBD1; v_gene: TRBV7-2; j_gene: TRBJ2-2; abundance: NA; CDR3aa: CASASQPGGVYEQFF; CDR3nt: TGTGCCAGCGCTAGTCAGCCAGGGGGCGTGTACGAGCAGTTTTTT
d_gene: TRBD1; v_gene: TRBV7-6; j_gene: TRBJ1-6; abundance: NA; CDR3aa: CASSLSGQMAAPLHF; CDR3nt: TGCGCCAGCAGCTTGTCGGGACAGATGGCGGCACCCCTCCACTTT
d_gene: TRBD1; v_gene: TRBV7-9; j_gene: TRBJ2-5; abundance: NA; CDR3aa: CASSQDGQGAGETQYF; CDR3nt: TGCGCCAGCAGCCAAGATGGACAGGGGGCCGGAGAGACCCAGTACTTC
d_gene: TRBD1; v_gene: TRBV5-1; j_gene: TRBJ2-7; abundance: once; CDR3aa: CASSFRGGGNEQYF; CDR3nt: TGCGCCAGCAGCTTCAGAGGGGGCGGAAACGAGCAGTACTTC
d_gene: NA; v_gene: TRBV12-3/TRBV12-4; j_gene: TRBJ2-5; abundance: many; CDR3aa: CASSWQETQYF; CDR3nt: TGTGCCAGCAGTTGGCAAGAGACCCAGTACTTC
d_gene: NA; v_gene: TRBV5-1; j_gene: TRBJ1-2; abundance: NA; CDR3aa: CASSFSGGTDYTF; CDR3nt: TGCGCCAGCAGCTTTTCGGGGGGCACTGACTACACCTTC
d_gene: TRBD1; v_gene: TRBV10-3; j_gene: TRBJ1-6; abundance: many; CDR3aa: CAISERDSLYNSPLHF; CDR3nt: TGTGCCATCAGTGAGCGGGACAGCTTATATAATTCACCCCTCCACTTT
d_gene: TRBD1; v_gene: TRBV6-6; j_gene: TRBJ2-5; abundance: NA; CDR3aa: CASRKTGTEPKTQYF; CDR3nt: TGTGCCAGCAGAAAAACGGGGACAGAGCCCAAGACCCAGTACTTC
d_gene: NA; v_gene: TRBV20-1; j_gene: TRBJ1-6; abundance: many; CDR3aa: CSARKPGEGSPLHF; CDR3nt: TGCAGTGCTAGAAAACCAGGGGAGGGATCACCCCTCCACTTT
d_gene: NA; v_gene: TRBV15; j_gene: TRBJ1-1; abundance: NA; CDR3aa: CATSRDSGTEAFF; CDR3nt: TGTGCCACCAGCAGAGATTCGGGAACTGAAGCTTTCTTT
d_gene: TRBD2; v_gene: TRBV7-9; j_gene: TRBJ2-7; abundance: NA; CDR3aa: CASSPTGGREQYF; CDR3nt: TGTGCCAGCAGCCCAACGGGGGGTAGAGAGCAGTACTTT
d_gene: TRBD2; v_gene: TRBV7-8; j_gene: TRBJ2-1; abundance: many; CDR3aa: CASRTSGYNEQFF; CDR3nt: TGTGCCAGCAGGACTAGCGGATACAATGAGCAGTTCTTC
d_gene: TRBD1; v_gene: TRBV29-1; j_gene: TRBJ2-1; abundance: once; CDR3aa: CSAQGDLDERFF; CDR3nt: TGCAGCGCTCAGGGGGATTTGGATGAGCGGTTCTTC
d_gene: TRBD1; v_gene: TRBV5-1; j_gene: TRBJ1-5; abundance: NA; CDR3aa: CASSSQLDRGQPQHF; CDR3nt: TGTGCCAGCAGCTCCCAACTGGACAGGGGTCAGCCCCAGCATTTT
d_gene: NA; v_gene: TRBV4-2; j_gene: TRBJ2-7; abundance: NA; CDR3aa: CASSHDLANSYEQYF; CDR3nt: TGTGCCAGCAGCCACGACCTAGCGAATTCCTACGAGCAGTACTTC
d_gene: NA; v_gene: TRBV7-9; j_gene: TRBJ1-5; abundance: NA; CDR3aa: CASSLVSRDHEQHF; CDR3nt: TGCGCCAGCAGCTTGGTTTCCAGGGACCATGAACAGCATTTT
d_gene: NA; v_gene: TRBV9; j_gene: TRBJ1-1; abundance: many; CDR3aa: CASSKAGVNTEAFF; CDR3nt: TGTGCCAGCAGCAAAGCGGGAGTGAACACTGAAGCTTTCTTT
d_gene: NA; v_gene: TRBV3-1; j_gene: TRBJ2-2; abundance: many; CDR3aa: CASSQAVTTGELFF; CDR3nt: TGTGCCAGCAGCCAAGCCGTTACCACCGGGGAGCTGTTTTTT
d_gene: NA; v_gene: TRBV5-1; j_gene: TRBJ2-3; abundance: NA; CDR3aa: CASSRNQGTHTQYF; CDR3nt: TGCGCCAGCAGTAGAAATCAGGGAACTCATACGCAGTATTTT
d_gene: NA; v_gene: TRBV5-1; j_gene: TRBJ2-7; abundance: NA; CDR3aa: CASSEDTEAFEQYF; CDR3nt: TGTGCCAGCAGCGAAGACACTGAAGCTTTCGAGCAGTACTTC
d_gene: NA; v_gene: TRBV11-2; j_gene: TRBJ2-1; abundance: NA; CDR3aa: CASSATLDGWYERFF; CDR3nt: TGTGCCAGCAGCGCAACCCTGGACGGGTGGTATGAGCGGTTCTTC
d_gene: NA; v_gene: TRBV7-2; j_gene: TRBJ2-7; abundance: NA; CDR3aa: CASSLRATDGDTYQYF; CDR3nt: TGTGCCAGCAGCTTACGGGCCACGGATGGCGACACCTACCAGTACTTC
d_gene: NA; v_gene: TRBV30; j_gene: TRBJ1-2; abundance: many; CDR3aa: CAWSGSNYGYTF; CDR3nt: TGTGCCTGGAGTGGGTCTAACTATGGCTACACCTTC
d_gene: TRBD1; v_gene: TRBV30; j_gene: TRBJ1-2; abundance: NA; CDR3aa: CAWGGGGGYTF; CDR3nt: TGTGCCTGGGGGGGAGGGGGCGGCTACACCTTC
d_gene: NA; v_gene: TRBV20-1; j_gene: TRBJ2-5; abundance: many; CDR3aa: CSARDRKWGETQYF; CDR3nt: TGCAGTGCTAGAGACCGGAAGTGGGGGGAGACCCAGTACTTC
d_gene: NA; v_gene: TRBV5-5; j_gene: TRBJ1-6; abundance: NA; CDR3aa: CASSQDHISPLHF; CDR3nt: TGTGCCAGCAGCCAAGATCACATTTCACCCCTCCACTTT
d_gene: NA; v_gene: TRBV7-2; j_gene: TRBJ2-1; abundance: NA; CDR3aa: CASSRRRYKEQFF; CDR3nt: TGTGCCAGCAGCAGGCGACGGTACAAGGAGCAGTTCTTC
d_gene: NA; v_gene: TRBV7-2; j_gene: TRBJ2-7; abundance: many; CDR3aa: CASSSQEGSYEQYF; CDR3nt: TGTGCCAGCAGCTCCCAGGAAGGCTCCTACGAGCAGTACTTC
d_gene: NA; v_gene: TRBV3-1; j_gene: TRBJ1-3; abundance: many; CDR3aa: CASSQVPGGNTIYF; CDR3nt: TGTGCCAGCAGCCAAGTACCAGGGGGAAACACCATATATTTT
d_gene: NA; v_gene: TRBV11-2; j_gene: TRBJ2-7; abundance: many; CDR3aa: CASSLGTIYEQYF; CDR3nt: TGTGCCAGCAGCCTCGGGACCATCTACGAGCAGTACTTC
d_gene: TRBD1; v_gene: TRBV9; j_gene: TRBJ1-2; abundance: once; CDR3aa: CASSRRQGNYGYTF; CDR3nt: TGTGCCAGCAGCCGCAGACAGGGGAACTATGGCTACACCTTC
d_gene: NA; v_gene: TRBV12-3/TRBV12-4; j_gene: TRBJ1-5; abundance: NA; CDR3aa: CASRRDGRTEQHF; CDR3nt: TGTGCCAGCAGAAGGGACGGACGGACCGAACAGCATTTT
d_gene: NA; v_gene: TRBV7-2; j_gene: TRBJ2-1; abundance: NA; CDR3aa: CASSAAGAADNEQFF; CDR3nt: TGTGCCAGCAGCGCAGCCGGGGCGGCGGACAATGAGCAGTTCTTC
d_gene: NA; v_gene: TRBV7-8; j_gene: TRBJ2-7; abundance: NA; CDR3aa: CASSLEGVSYEQYF; CDR3nt: TGTGCCAGCAGCTTAGAGGGAGTTTCCTACGAGCAGTACTTT
d_gene: NA; v_gene: TRBV12-3/TRBV12-4; j_gene: TRBJ1-5; abundance: NA; CDR3aa: CASTRWSNQPQHF; CDR3nt: TGTGCCAGCACCCGGTGGAGCAATCAGCCCCAGCATTTT
d_gene: NA; v_gene: TRBV7-8; j_gene: TRBJ1-2; abundance: NA; CDR3aa: CASTNVGEYGYTF; CDR3nt: TGTGCCAGCACGAACGTGGGGGAATATGGCTACACCTTC
d_gene: TRBD1; v_gene: TRBV10-3; j_gene: TRBJ1-1; abundance: many; CDR3aa: CAISGGQLFTEAFF; CDR3nt: TGTGCCATCAGTGGGGGACAGCTCTTTACTGAAGCTTTCTTT
d_gene: NA; v_gene: TRBV19; j_gene: TRBJ1-1; abundance: NA; CDR3aa: CASSIWGQNTEAFF; CDR3nt: TGTGCCAGTAGTATCTGGGGACAGAACACTGAAGCTTTCTTT
d_gene: NA; v_gene: TRBV12-3/TRBV12-4; j_gene: TRBJ1-4; abundance: NA; CDR3aa: CAGSATNEKLFF; CDR3nt: TGCGCCGGCAGCGCAACTAATGAAAAACTGTTTTTT